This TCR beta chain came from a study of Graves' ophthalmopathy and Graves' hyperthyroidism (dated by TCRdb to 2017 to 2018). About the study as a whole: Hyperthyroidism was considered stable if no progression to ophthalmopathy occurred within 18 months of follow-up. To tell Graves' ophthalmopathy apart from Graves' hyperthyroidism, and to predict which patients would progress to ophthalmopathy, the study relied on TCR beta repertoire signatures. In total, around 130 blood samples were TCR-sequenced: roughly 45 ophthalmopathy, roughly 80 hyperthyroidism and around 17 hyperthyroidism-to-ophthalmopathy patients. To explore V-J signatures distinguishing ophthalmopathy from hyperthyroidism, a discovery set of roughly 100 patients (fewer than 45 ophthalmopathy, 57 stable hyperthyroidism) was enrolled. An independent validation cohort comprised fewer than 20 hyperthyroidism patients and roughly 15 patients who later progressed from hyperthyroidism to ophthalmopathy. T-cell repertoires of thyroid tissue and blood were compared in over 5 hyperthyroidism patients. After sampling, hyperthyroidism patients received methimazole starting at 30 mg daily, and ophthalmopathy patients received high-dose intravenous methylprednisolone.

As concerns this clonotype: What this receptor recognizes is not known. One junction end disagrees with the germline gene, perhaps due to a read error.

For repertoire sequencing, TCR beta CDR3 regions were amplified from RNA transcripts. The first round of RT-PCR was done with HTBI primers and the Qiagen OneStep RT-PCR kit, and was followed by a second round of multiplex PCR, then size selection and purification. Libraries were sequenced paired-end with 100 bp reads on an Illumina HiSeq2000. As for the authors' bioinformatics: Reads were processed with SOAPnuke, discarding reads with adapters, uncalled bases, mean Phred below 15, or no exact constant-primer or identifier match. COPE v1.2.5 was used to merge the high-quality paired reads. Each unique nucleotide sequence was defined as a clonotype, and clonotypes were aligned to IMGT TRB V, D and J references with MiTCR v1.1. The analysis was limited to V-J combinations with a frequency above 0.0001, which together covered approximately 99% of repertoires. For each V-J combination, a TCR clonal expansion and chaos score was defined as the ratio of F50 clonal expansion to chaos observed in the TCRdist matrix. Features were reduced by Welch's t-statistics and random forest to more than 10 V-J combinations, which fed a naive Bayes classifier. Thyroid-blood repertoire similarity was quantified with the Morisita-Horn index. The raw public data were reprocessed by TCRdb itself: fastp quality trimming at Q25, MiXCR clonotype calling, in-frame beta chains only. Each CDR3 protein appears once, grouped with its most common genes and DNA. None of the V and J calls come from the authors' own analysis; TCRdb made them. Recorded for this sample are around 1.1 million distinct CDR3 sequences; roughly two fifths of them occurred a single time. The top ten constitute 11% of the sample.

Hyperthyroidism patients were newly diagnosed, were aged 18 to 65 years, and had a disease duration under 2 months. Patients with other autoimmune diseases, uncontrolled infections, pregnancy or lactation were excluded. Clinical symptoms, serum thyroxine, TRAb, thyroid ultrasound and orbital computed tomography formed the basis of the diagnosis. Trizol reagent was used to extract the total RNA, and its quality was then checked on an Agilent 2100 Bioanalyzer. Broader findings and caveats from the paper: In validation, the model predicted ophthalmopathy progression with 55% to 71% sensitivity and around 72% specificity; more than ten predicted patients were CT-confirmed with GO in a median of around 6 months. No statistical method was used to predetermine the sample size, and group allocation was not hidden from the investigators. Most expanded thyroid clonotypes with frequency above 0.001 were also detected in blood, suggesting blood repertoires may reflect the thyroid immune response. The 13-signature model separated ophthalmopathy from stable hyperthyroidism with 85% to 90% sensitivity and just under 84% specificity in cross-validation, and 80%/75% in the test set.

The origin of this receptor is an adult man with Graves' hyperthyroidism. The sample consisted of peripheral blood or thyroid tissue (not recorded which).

The nucleotide sequence is TGTGCCATCAGTGATGAAGACAGCTCAGCTAACTATGGCTACACCTTC. The resulting protein is CAISDEDSSANYGYTF. This receptor chain uses TRBV10-2 and TRBJ1-2, and the D gene may be TRBD1, 5 bases matching. From the germline V gene, CDR1 is WSHSY and CDR2 is SAAADI. Counted from cysteine to phenylalanine, this CDR3 has 16 amino acids. Only the CDR3 region is kept as DNA, spanning 48 bases read in frame from base 1.